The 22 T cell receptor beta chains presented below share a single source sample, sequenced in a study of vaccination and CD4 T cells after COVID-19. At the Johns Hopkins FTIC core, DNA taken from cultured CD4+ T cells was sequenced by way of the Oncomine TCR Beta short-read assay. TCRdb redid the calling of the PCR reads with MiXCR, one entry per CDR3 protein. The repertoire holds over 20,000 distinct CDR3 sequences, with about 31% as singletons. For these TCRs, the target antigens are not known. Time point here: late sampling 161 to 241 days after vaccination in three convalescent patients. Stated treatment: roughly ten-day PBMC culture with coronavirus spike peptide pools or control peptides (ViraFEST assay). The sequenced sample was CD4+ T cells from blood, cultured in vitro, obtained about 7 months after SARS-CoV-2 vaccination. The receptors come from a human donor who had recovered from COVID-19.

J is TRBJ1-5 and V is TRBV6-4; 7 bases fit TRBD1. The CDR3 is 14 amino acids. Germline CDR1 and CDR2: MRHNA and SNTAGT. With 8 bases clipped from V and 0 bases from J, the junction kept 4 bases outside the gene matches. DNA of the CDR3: TGTGCCAGCGGGGACAGCTATAGCAATCAGCCCCAGCATTTT. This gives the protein CASGDSYSNQPQHF.

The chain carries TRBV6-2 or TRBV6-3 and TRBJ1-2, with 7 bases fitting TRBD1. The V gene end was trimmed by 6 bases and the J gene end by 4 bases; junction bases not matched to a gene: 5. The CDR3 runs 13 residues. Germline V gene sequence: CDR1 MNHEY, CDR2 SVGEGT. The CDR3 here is CASRRDSFYGYTF. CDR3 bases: TGTGCCAGCAGAAGGGACAGCTTCTATGGCTACACCTTC.

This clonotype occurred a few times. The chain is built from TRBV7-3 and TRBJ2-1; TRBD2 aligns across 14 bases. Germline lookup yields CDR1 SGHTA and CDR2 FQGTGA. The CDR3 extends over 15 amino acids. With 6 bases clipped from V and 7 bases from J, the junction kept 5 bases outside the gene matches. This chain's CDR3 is CASSQRLAGGNEQFF. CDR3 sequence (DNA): TGTGCCAGCAGTCAAAGACTAGCGGGGGGGAATGAGCAGTTCTTC.

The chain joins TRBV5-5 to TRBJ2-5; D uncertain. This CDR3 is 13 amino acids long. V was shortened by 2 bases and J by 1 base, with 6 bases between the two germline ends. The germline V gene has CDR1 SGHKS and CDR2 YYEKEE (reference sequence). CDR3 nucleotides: TGTGCCAGCAGCTTCGGACCCCAAGAGACCCAGTACTTC. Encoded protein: CASSFGPQETQYF.

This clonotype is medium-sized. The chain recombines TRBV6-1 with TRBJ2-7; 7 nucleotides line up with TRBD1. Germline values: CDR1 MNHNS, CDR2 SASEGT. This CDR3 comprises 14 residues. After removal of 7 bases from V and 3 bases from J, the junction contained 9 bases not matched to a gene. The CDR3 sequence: CASTSRTGDYEQYF. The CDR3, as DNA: TGTGCCAGCACTTCCCGGACAGGCGACTACGAGCAGTACTTC.

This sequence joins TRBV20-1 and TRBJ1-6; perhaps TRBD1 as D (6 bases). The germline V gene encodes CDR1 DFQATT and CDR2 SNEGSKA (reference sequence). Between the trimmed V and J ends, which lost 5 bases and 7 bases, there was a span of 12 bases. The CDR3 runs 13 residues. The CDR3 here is CSAEGHRNSPLHF. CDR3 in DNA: TGCAGTGCTGAGGGACACAGGAATTCACCCCTCCACTTT.

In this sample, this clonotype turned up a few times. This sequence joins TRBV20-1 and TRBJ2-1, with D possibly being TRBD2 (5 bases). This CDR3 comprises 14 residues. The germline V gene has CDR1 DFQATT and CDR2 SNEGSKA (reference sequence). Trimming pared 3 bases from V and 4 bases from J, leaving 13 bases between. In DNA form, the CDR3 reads TGCAGTGCTAGCGGACGGGAAAGATACAATGAGCAGTTCTTC. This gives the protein CSASGRERYNEQFF.

In nucleotides, the CDR3 is TGCAGTGCTCCAAAGGGGGCAGGTCAGCCCCAGCATTTT. Amino acids: CSAPKGAGQPQHF. The V call is TRBV20-1, the J call TRBJ1-5; 7 bases are a match to TRBD1. CDR1 is DFQATT and CDR2 is SNEGSKA in the germline V gene (reference sequence). Trimming cost V 5 bases and J 6 bases; bases outside gene matches: 7. CDR3 length: 13 residues.

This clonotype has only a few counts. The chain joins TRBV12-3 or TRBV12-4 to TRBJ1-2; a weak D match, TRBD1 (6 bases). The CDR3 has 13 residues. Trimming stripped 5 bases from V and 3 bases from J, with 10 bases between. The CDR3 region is CASSRQVDYGYTF. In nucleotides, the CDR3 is TGTGCCAGCAGTCGACAGGTAGACTATGGCTACACCTTC.

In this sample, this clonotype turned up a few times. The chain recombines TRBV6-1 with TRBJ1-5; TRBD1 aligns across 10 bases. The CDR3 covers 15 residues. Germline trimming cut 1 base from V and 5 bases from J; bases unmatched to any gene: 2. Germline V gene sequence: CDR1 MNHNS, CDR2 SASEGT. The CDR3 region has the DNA TGTGCCAGCAGTGAAGTGGGACAGGGGCATCAGCCCCAGCATTTT. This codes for CASSEVGQGHQPQHF.

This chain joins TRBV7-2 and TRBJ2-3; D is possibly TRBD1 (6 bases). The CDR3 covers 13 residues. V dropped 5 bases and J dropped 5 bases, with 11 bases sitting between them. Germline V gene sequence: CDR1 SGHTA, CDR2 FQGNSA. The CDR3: CASSRGQGDTQYF. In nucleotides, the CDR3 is TGTGCCAGCAGCAGGGGACAAGGAGATACGCAGTATTTT.

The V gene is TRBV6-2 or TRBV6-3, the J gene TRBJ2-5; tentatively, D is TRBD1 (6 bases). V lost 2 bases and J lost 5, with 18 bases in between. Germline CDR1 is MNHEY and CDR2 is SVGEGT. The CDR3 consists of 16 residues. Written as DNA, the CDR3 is TGTGCCAGCAGTTACGCCGGGACAACTCACCGGGAGACCCAGTACTTC. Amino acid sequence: CASSYAGTTHRETQYF.

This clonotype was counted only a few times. CDR3 region: CASSRLQGQDTQYF. For the CDR3, the DNA is TGTGCCAGCAGTCGGCTGCAGGGGCAGGATACGCAGTATTTT. The V call is TRBV27, the J call TRBJ2-3, with D perhaps matching TRBD1 (6 bases). The germline V and J ends were trimmed by 5 bases and 6 bases, with 15 bases remaining between them. The germline V gene encodes CDR1 MNHEY and CDR2 SMNVEV (reference sequence). The CDR3 has 14 amino acids.

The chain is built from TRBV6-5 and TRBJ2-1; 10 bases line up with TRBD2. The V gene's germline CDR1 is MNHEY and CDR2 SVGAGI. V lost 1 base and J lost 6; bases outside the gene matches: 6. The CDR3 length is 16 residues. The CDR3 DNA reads TGTGCCAGCAGTTACTACCTAGCGGGAGCCCCCAATGAGCAGTTCTTC. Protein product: CASSYYLAGAPNEQFF.

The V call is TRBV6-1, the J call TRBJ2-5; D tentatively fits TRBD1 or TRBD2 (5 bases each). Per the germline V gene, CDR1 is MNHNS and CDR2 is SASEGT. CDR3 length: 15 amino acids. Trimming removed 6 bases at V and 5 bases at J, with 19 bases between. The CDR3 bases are TGTGCCAGCAGGCAGGGACGCTCTACTGGGGAGACCCAGTACTTC. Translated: CASRQGRSTGETQYF.

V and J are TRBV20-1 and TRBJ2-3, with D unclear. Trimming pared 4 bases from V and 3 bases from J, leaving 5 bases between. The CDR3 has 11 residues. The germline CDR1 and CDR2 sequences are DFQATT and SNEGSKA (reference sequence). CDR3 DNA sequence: TGCAGTGCTACACAGACAGATACGCAGTATTTT. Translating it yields CSATQTDTQYF.

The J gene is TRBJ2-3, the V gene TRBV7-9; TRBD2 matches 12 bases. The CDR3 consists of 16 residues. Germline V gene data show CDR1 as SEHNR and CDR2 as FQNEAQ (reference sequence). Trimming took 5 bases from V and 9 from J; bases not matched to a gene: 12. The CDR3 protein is CASSPGTSGLTPTQYF. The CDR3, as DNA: TGTGCCAGCAGCCCCGGGACTAGCGGGCTCACTCCCACGCAGTATTTT.

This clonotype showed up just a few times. The CDR3 region is CSASTRDRSFPNYGYTF. The CDR3 DNA reads TGCAGTGCTTCGACTCGGGACAGGTCTTTTCCTAACTATGGCTACACCTTC. This chain links TRBV20-1 with TRBJ1-2; 8 nucleotides match TRBD1. Trimming took 5 bases from V and 0 from J; bases not matched to a gene: 14. Germline loops: CDR1 DFQATT, CDR2 SNEGSKA (reference sequence). The CDR3 spans 17 residues.

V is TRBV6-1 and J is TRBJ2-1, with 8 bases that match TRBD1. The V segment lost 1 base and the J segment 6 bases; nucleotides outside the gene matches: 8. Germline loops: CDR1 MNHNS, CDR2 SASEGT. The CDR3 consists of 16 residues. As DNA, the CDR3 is TGTGCCAGCAGTGAAGTAATCCAGGGGGCGCCCAATGAGCAGTTCTTC. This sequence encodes CASSEVIQGAPNEQFF.

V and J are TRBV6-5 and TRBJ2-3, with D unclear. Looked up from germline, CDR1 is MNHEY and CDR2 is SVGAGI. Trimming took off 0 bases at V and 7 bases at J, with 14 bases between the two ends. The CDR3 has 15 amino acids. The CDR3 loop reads CASSYSGPSAYTQYF. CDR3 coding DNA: TGTGCCAGCAGTTACTCGGGCCCCTCCGCCTATACGCAGTATTTT.

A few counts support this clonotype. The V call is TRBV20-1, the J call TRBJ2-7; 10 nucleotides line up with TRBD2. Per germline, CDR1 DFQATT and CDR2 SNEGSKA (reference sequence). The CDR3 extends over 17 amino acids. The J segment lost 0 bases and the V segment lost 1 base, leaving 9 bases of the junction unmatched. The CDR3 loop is CSARGPGSGRASYEQYF. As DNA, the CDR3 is TGCAGTGCTAGAGGCCCAGGCAGCGGGAGGGCCTCCTACGAGCAGTACTTC.

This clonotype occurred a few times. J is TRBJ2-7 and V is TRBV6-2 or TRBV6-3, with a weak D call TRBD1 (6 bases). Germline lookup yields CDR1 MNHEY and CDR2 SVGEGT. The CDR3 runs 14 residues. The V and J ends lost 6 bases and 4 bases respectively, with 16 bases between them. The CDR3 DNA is TGTGCCAGCAGACTCCGACCGGACAGATACGAGCAGTACTTC. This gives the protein CASRLRPDRYEQYF.